One and the same sample provided the 32 T cell receptor beta chains below, sequenced in a study of blood T cell repertoires in COVID-19. Method: immunoSEQ multiplex PCR; TCRdb's copy keeps in-frame clones and lacks some. The sample carries about 300,000 clones, around 88% recorded once. The sample comprised peripheral blood. The receptor source for this set is a woman in her twenties or thirties who had recovered from COVID-19.

This clone was recorded a few times. V is TRBV6-2 or TRBV6-3 and J is TRBJ2-1; 8 bases map to TRBD1. The length of the CDR3 is 14 residues. Trimming cost V 6 bases and J 8 bases; bases outside gene matches: 9. Germline assignment: CDR1 MNHEY and CDR2 SVGEGT. CDR3: CASSHPGQEHEQFF. In DNA, the CDR3 is TGTGCCAGCAGCCACCCGGGACAGGAGCATGAGCAGTTCTTC.

This clone was recorded once. The chain uses TRBV29-1 and TRBJ1-5, with 7 bases aligning to TRBD1. Germline V gene lookup returns CDR1 SQVTM and CDR2 ANQGSEA. Trimming removed 7 bases from V and 0 bases from J; junction bases left unmatched: 3. The CDR3 has 13 residues. The CDR3 DNA follows: TGCAGCGCCGGGACAGATAGCAATCAGCCCCAGCATTTT. This encodes CSAGTDSNQPQHF.

This chain connects TRBV12-5 to TRBJ1-2; the D gene is possibly TRBD1 (6 bases). CDR3 length equals 17 residues. The V gene's germline CDR1 is LGHNT and CDR2 FRNRAP. V lost 0 bases and J 4 bases, leaving 18 bases between the germline ends. CDR3 DNA: TGTGCTAGTGGTTTGGTACCCGGGACCTCCAGGGGCTATGGCTACACCTTC. This encodes CASGLVPGTSRGYGYTF.

The chain uses TRBV3-1 (or the pseudogene TRBV3-2) and TRBJ2-1; a possible D gene is TRBD2 (5 bases). The length of the CDR3 is 14 residues. Germline CDR1 is LGHDT and CDR2 is YNNKEL (reference sequence). Between the trimmed V and J ends, which lost 3 bases and 6 bases, there was a span of 12 bases. The CDR3, as DNA: TGTGCCAGCAGCCAGCACGGGAACTCCAATGAGCAGTTCTTC. As protein: CASSQHGNSNEQFF.

This clone was counted between two and nine times. The gene calls are TRBV5-4 and TRBJ2-5; 13 bases fit TRBD2. The CDR3 length is 15 residues. Germline V CDR1 and CDR2: SGHNT, YYREEE (reference sequence). With V trimmed by 4 bases and J by 6 bases, 6 bases remained unmatched. The CDR3 protein is CASSTSGGARQTQYF. As DNA, the CDR3 is TGTGCCAGCAGCACTAGCGGGGGGGCGAGACAGACCCAGTACTTC.

V is TRBV28 and J is TRBJ1-5; TRBD1 matches 7 bases. Germline V CDR1 and CDR2: MDHEN, SYDVKM. The CDR3 loop spans 14 amino acids. The J segment lost 4 bases and the V segment lost 4 bases, leaving 4 bases of the junction unmatched. The CDR3 DNA reads TGTGCCAGCAGTTCTGCAGGGGGGAATCAGCCCCAGCATTTT. This codes for CASSSAGGNQPQHF.

J is TRBJ2-1 and V is TRBV24-1, with a possible D match to TRBD1 (6 bases). In germline, CDR1 is KGHDR, CDR2 SFDVKD. The ends were cut back, 12 bases at V and 1 base at J, with 12 bases in the middle. The CDR3 contains 13 residues. CDR3 sequence: CAASGASYNEQFF. DNA of the CDR3: TGTGCCGCCTCAGGGGCTTCCTACAATGAGCAGTTCTTC.

V gene TRBV5-5 combines with J gene TRBJ2-4; D call uncertain. CDR3 size: 13 residues. V was shortened by 1 base and J by 2 bases, with 4 bases between the two germline ends. The germline V gene has CDR1 SGHKS and CDR2 YYEKEE (reference sequence). As DNA, the CDR3 is TGTGCCAGCAGCTTGACACCCAAAAACATTCAGTACTTC. Protein product: CASSLTPKNIQYF. Variable domain in full (rest from reference TRBV5-5 and TRBJ2-4): DAGVTQSPTHLIKTRGQQVTLRCSPISGHKSVSWYQQVLGQGPQFIFQYYEKEERGRGNFPDRFSARQFPNYSSELNVNALLLGDSALYLCASSLTPKNIQYFGAGTRLSVL.

This clone was found once. The chain combines TRBV19 with TRBJ1-4, with no clear D. CDR1 and CDR2 from the germline V gene are LNHDA and SQIVND (reference sequence). This CDR3 spans 14 amino acids. Trimming left V 4 bases short and J 0 bases short, with 6 bases between. The CDR3 reads CASSTAATNEKLFF. In DNA form, the CDR3 reads TGTGCCAGTAGTACAGCGGCAACTAATGAAAAACTGTTTTTT.

The chain carries TRBV3-1 (or the pseudogene TRBV3-2) and TRBJ1-5, with D perhaps matching TRBD1 (5 bases). V was pared by 0 bases and J by 2 bases, with 11 bases between. The CDR3 length is 16 residues. Germline V gene data show CDR1 as LGHDT and CDR2 as YNNKEL (reference sequence). The CDR3 sequence is CASSQEGGVGNQPQHF. The CDR3 DNA is TGTGCCAGCAGCCAAGAAGGAGGGGTGGGCAATCAGCCCCAGCATTTT.

V usage is TRBV7-6 and J usage is TRBJ1-1; tentatively, D is TRBD1 (6 bases). Trimming took off 5 bases at V and 2 bases at J, with 24 bases between the two ends. The CDR3 totals 18 residues. Looked up from germline, CDR1 is SGHVS and CDR2 is FNYEAQ. CDR3 region: CASSKQGLRTGVNTEAFF. The CDR3 bases are TGTGCCAGCAGCAAACAGGGATTGAGAACCGGGGTAAACACTGAAGCTTTCTTT.

The genes are TRBV7-2 and TRBJ1-2; 8 bases agree with TRBD1. Per germline, CDR1 SGHTA and CDR2 FQGNSA. The CDR3 totals 18 residues. With V trimmed by 1 base and J by 3 bases, 13 bases remained unmatched. This CDR3 reads CASSLDSGQGGVYYGYTF. The DNA for the CDR3 is TGTGCCAGCAGCTTAGATTCTGGACAGGGTGGTGTTTACTATGGCTACACCTTC.

This clone occurred a few times. The chain carries TRBV28 and TRBJ1-5; 11 positions match TRBD1. CDR3 length: 17 amino acids. The ends lost 6 bases at V and 0 bases at J; junction bases unmatched: 7. Looked up from germline, CDR1 is MDHEN and CDR2 is SYDVKM. The CDR3 nucleotides read TGTGCCAGCAGGGACAGGGGGCTGGGGGATAGCAATCAGCCCCAGCATTTT. It translates to CASRDRGLGDSNQPQHF.

J is TRBJ2-1 and V is TRBV14, with 7 bases fitting TRBD1. Germline trimming cut 5 bases from V and 3 bases from J; bases unmatched to any gene: 10. Germline CDR1 is SGHDN and CDR2 is FVKESK. The CDR3 is made up of 16 amino acids. The CDR3 loop is CASSKGQVILYNEQFF. CDR3 nucleotides: TGTGCCAGCAGCAAAGGACAGGTTATCCTCTACAATGAGCAGTTCTTC.

This chain uses TRBV9 with TRBJ2-5, with D perhaps TRBD2 (5 bases). Trimming removed 0 bases at V and 5 bases at J, with 8 bases between. This CDR3 is 13 amino acids long. CDR1 and CDR2 (germline): SGDLS, YYNGEE. Here the CDR3 reads CASSVGGQETQYF. DNA for the CDR3: TGTGCCAGCAGCGTAGGAGGGCAGGAGACCCAGTACTTC.

The chain joins TRBV3-1 (or the pseudogene TRBV3-2) to TRBJ2-2; TRBD2 aligns across 8 bases. Per the germline V gene, CDR1 is LGHDT and CDR2 is YNNKEL (reference sequence). V was clipped by 6 bases and J by 3 bases; unmatched bases: 9. This CDR3 spans 16 amino acids. CDR3 sequence reads: CASSEERGSYTGELFF. In DNA form, the CDR3 reads TGTGCCAGCAGTGAAGAGCGGGGGTCATACACCGGGGAGCTGTTTTTT.

This chain joins TRBV5-1 and TRBJ2-7, with D perhaps TRBD1 (5 bases). The CDR3 is 15 amino acids. Germline V gene data show CDR1 as SGHRS and CDR2 as YFSETQ. The germline V and J ends were trimmed by 2 bases and 0 bases, with 12 bases remaining between them. The CDR3 loop is CASSFRRAPSYEQYF. Written as DNA, the CDR3 is TGCGCCAGCAGCTTCCGCAGGGCCCCCTCCTACGAGCAGTACTTC.

The chain links TRBV6-1 to TRBJ2-7; 7 nucleotides line up with TRBD1. The CDR3 consists of 14 residues. Germline V gene sequence: CDR1 MNHNS, CDR2 SASEGT. V gave up 1 base and J gave up 3 bases; unmatched junction bases: 3. The CDR3, as DNA: TGTGCCAGCAGTGAAGGTGGGGACAGCTACGAGCAGTACTTC. Protein sequence: CASSEGGDSYEQYF.

The chain links TRBV5-1 to TRBJ1-5, with D perhaps TRBD1 (6 bases). Germline V gives CDR1 SGHRS, CDR2 YFSETQ. The CDR3 totals 15 residues. Deletions cut 4 bases from V and 6 bases from J, with 17 bases between. The CDR3 here is CASSLEGGGGQPQHF. The CDR3 DNA sequence: TGCGCCAGCAGCCTGGAGGGCGGGGGCGGTCAGCCCCAGCATTTT.

The rearrangement links TRBV4-3 to TRBJ2-7, with 8 positions matching TRBD1. The CDR3 is made up of 15 amino acids. Germline V lookup: CDR1 LGHNA, CDR2 YSLEER. Unmatched junction bases numbered 4, after V lost 3 bases and J lost 0 bases. CDR3 region: CASSHRTGSSYEQYF. CDR3 sequence (DNA): TGCGCCAGCAGCCACCGGACAGGGAGCTCCTACGAGCAGTACTTC.

The chain uses TRBV6-1 and TRBJ2-7; D not resolved. CDR3 length equals 16 residues. Trimming shortened V by 4 bases and J by 4 bases, and 20 bases separated the two germline ends. Germline CDR1 MNHNS, CDR2 SASEGT. CDR3 sequence reads: CASSVNAGSTVYEQYF. CDR3 bases: TGTGCCAGCAGTGTGAATGCCGGGTCCACGGTTTACGAGCAGTACTTC.

This sequence joins TRBV5-6 and TRBJ1-1; the D gene is possibly TRBD1 (6 bases). The germline V gene has CDR1 SGHDT and CDR2 YYEEEE. Trimming removed 6 bases at V and 7 bases at J, with 16 bases between. This CDR3 region has 13 residues. Here the CDR3 reads CASISKQGFEAFF. CDR3 nucleotide sequence: TGTGCCAGCATCTCCAAACAGGGATTTGAAGCTTTCTTT.

This chain connects TRBV28 to TRBJ2-7; maybe TRBD1 (6 bases). The CDR3 length is 14 residues. Trimming pared 3 bases from V and 4 bases from J, leaving 13 bases between. The germline CDR1 and CDR2 sequences are MDHEN and SYDVKM. The CDR3 DNA is TGTGCCAGCAGTTTGTTCGCAGGGGTGTACGAGCAGTACTTC. This sequence encodes CASSLFAGVYEQYF.

The genes are TRBV27 and TRBJ1-3; no clear D gene. Trimming left V 1 base short and J 2 bases short, with 9 bases between. The CDR3 is 15 residues long. Germline V gives CDR1 MNHEY, CDR2 SMNVEV (reference sequence). The CDR3, as DNA: TGTGCCAGCAGTTTATGGCCAGGCCCTGGAAACACCATATATTTT. This gives the protein CASSLWPGPGNTIYF.

The rearrangement joins TRBV3-1 (or the pseudogene TRBV3-2) to TRBJ1-3, with D possibly matching TRBD1 (5 bases). The CDR3 has 17 amino acids. V shed 4 bases and J shed 3 bases, with 19 bases lying between them. From germline, CDR1 is LGHDT and CDR2 YNNKEL (reference sequence). CDR3 in DNA: TGTGCCAGCAGCCCCCTGGGCGGGGGGTTCTATGGAAACACCATATATTTT. This codes for CASSPLGGGFYGNTIYF.

The V and J genes are TRBV6-5 and TRBJ1-6; D not resolved. This CDR3 is built from 13 residues. Germline V gene sequence: CDR1 MNHEY, CDR2 SVGAGI. The V and J ends lost 7 bases and 7 bases respectively, with 11 bases between them. In DNA, the CDR3 is TGTGCCAGCAAACAGACGAACAATTCACCCCTCCACTTT. This sequence encodes CASKQTNNSPLHF.

To note about this clone: Additional DNA sequences in this sample encode the identical CDR3. The chain carries TRBV28 and TRBJ1-2; weak D call: TRBD1 (6 bases). V was cut by 4 bases and J by 4 bases, with 10 bases left in between. The CDR3 extends over 13 amino acids. Looked up from germline, CDR1 is MDHEN and CDR2 is SYDVKM. CDR3 region: CASSSGQLYGYTF. Written as DNA, the CDR3 is TGTGCCAGCAGTTCAGGACAGCTCTATGGCTACACCTTC.

This clone was recorded only once. CDR3 bases: TGTGCCAGCAGCTTAGCGCCAAGGAGGGCGACCTACAATGAGCAGTTCTTC. Residues: CASSLAPRRATYNEQFF. V is TRBV7-9 and J is TRBJ2-1; TRBD2 might be the D (6 bases). Germline V gives CDR1 SEHNR, CDR2 FQNEAQ (reference sequence). This CDR3 has 17 amino acids. The V end was cut by 0 bases, the J end by 2 bases, with 14 bases between.

The chain has TRBV15 and TRBJ2-3; the match to TRBD1 covers 9 bases. V dropped 2 bases and J dropped 3; count of bases not matched to a gene: 9. The CDR3 is 17 residues long. The germline V gene encodes CDR1 LNHNV and CDR2 YYDKDF (reference sequence). CDR3 loop: CATSRKSGQGVTDTQYF. The CDR3 bases are TGTGCCACCAGCAGAAAATCGGGACAGGGAGTGACAGATACGCAGTATTTT. The complete variable domain, with remaining parts taken from reference TRBV15 and TRBJ2-3, reads DAMVIQNPRYQVTQFGKPVTLSCSQTLNHNVMYWYQQKSSQAPKLLFHYYDKDFNNEADTPDNFQSRRPNTSFCFLDIRSPGLGDTAMYLCATSRKSGQGVTDTQYFGPGTRLTVL.

The chain carries TRBV28 and TRBJ2-2, with TRBD1 matching over 12 bases. Looked up from germline, CDR1 is MDHEN and CDR2 is SYDVKM. The V and J ends lost 3 bases and 4 bases, in that order; junction bases with no gene match: 6. The CDR3 consists of 17 residues. The CDR3 protein is CASSLGGTGGPTGELFF. Here the CDR3 DNA reads TGTGCCAGCAGTTTGGGAGGGACAGGGGGCCCCACCGGGGAGCTGTTTTTT.

V gene TRBV28 combines with J gene TRBJ2-1, with 7 bases fitting TRBD1. The CDR3 has 18 residues. From germline, CDR1 is MDHEN and CDR2 SYDVKM. The junction had 12 bases not matched to a gene; V was cut back by 2 bases and J by 2 bases. The DNA for the CDR3 is TGTGCCAGCAGTTTAGTACCACAGGGGTTTACCCCCTACAATGAGCAGTTCTTC. Translating gives CASSLVPQGFTPYNEQFF.

In its sample, this clone was seen once. The chain has TRBV2 and TRBJ2-1; TRBD1 might be the D (6 bases). The CDR3 covers 14 residues. The V gene's germline CDR1 is SNHLY and CDR2 FYNNEI. Trimming cost V 2 bases and J 9 bases, with 14 bases left between them. Written as DNA, the CDR3 is TGTGCCAGCAGTGAAAACAGGGAAGGGGGTGAGCAGTTCTTC. Residues: CASSENREGGEQFF.